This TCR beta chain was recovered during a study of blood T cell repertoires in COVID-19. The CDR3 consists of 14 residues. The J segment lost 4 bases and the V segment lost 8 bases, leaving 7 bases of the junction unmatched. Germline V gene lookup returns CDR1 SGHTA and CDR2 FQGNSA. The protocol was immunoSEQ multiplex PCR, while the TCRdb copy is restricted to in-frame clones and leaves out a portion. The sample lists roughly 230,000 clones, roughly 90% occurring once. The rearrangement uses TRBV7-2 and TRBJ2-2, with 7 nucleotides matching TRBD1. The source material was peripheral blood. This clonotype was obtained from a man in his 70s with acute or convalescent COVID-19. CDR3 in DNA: TGTGCCAGCCGACGACAGGGTCTCACCGGGGAGCTGTTTTTT. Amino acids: CASRRQGLTGELFF.